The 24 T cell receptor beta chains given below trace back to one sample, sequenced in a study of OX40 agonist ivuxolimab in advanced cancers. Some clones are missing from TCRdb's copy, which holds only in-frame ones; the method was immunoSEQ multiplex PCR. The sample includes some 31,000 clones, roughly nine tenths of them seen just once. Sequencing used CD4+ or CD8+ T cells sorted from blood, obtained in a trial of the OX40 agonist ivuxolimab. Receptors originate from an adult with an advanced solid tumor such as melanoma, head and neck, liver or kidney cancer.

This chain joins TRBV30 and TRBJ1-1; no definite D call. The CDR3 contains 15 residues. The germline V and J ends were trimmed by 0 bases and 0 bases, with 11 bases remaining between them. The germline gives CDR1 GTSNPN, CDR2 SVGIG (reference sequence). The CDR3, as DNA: TGTGCCTGGAGTGTGGAGGGCGGCCTGAACACTGAAGCTTTCTTT. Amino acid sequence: CAWSVEGGLNTEAFF. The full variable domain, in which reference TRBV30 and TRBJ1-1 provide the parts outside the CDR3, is SQTIHQWPATLVQPVGSPLSLECTVEGTSNPNLYWYRQAAGRGLQLLFYSVGIGQISSEVPQNLSASRPQDRQFILSSKKLLLSDSGFYLCAWSVEGGLNTEAFFGQGTRLTVV.

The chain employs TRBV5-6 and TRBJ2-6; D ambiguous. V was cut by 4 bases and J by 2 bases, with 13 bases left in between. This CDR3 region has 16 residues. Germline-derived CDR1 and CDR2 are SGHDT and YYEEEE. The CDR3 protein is CASSTLYPPGANVLTF. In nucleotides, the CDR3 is TGTGCCAGCAGCACTCTTTACCCCCCTGGGGCCAACGTCCTGACTTTC.

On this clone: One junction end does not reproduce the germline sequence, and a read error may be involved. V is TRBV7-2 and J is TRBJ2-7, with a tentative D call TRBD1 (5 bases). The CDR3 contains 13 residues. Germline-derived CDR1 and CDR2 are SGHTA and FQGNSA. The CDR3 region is CASSLAPLQGPNF. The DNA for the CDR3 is TGTGCCAGCAGCTTAGCCCCACTGCAGGGTCCCAACTTC. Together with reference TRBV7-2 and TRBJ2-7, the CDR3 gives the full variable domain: GAGVSQSPSNKVTEKGKDVELRCDPISGHTALYWYRQSLGQGLEFLIYFQGNSAPDKSGLPSDRFSAERTGGSVSTLTIQRTQQEDSAVYLCASSLAPLQGPNFGPGTRLTVT.

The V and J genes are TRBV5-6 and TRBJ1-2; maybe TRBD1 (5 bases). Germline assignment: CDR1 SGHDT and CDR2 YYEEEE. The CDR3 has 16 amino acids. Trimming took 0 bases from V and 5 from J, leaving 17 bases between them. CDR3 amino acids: CASSLGVVITGYGYTF. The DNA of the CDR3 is TGTGCCAGCAGCTTGGGGGTGGTGATTACAGGATATGGCTACACCTTC.

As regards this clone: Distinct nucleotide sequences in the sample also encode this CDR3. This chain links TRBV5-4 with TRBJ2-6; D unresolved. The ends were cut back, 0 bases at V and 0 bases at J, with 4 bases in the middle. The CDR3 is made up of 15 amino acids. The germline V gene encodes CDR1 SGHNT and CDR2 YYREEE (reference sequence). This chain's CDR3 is CASSLVGSGANVLTF. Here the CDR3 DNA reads TGTGCCAGCAGCTTGGTTGGCTCTGGGGCCAACGTCCTGACTTTC. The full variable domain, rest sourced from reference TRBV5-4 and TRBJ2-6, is ETGVTQSPTHLIKTRGQQVTLRCSSQSGHNTVSWYQQALGQGPQFIFQYYREEENGRGNFPPRFSGLQFPNYSSELNVNALELDDSALYLCASSLVGSGANVLTFGAGSRLTVL.

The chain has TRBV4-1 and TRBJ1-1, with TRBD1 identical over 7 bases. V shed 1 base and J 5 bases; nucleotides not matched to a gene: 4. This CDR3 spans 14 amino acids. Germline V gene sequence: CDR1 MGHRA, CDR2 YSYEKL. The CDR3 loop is CASSQGGGGTEAFF. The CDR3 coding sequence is TGCGCCAGCAGCCAAGGAGGGGGCGGTACTGAAGCTTTCTTT.

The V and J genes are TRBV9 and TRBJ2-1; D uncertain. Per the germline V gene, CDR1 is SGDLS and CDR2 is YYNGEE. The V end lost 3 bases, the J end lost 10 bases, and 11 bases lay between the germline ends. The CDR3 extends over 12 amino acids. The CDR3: CASSAQLGEQFF. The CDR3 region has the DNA TGTGCCAGCAGCGCACAACTGGGCGAGCAGTTCTTC.

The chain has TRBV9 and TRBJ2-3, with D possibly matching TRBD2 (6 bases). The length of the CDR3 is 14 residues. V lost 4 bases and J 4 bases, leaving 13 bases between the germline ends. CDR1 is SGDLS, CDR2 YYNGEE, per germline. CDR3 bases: TGTGCCAGCAGCCCCGGCGGAGGGCCAGATACGCAGTATTTT. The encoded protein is CASSPGGGPDTQYF.

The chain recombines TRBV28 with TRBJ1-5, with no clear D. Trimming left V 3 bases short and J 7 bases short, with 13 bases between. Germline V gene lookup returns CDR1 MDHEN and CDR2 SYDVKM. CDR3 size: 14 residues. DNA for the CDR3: TGTGCCAGCAGTTTCCTGGCTTTCAGCCAGCCCCAGCATTTT. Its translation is CASSFLAFSQPQHF.

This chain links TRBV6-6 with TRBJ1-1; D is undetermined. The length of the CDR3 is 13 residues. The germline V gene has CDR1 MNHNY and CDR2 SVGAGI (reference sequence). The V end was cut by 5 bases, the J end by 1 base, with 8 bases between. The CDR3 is CASSSLPNTEAFF. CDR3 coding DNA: TGTGCCAGCAGTAGTCTTCCGAACACTGAAGCTTTCTTT.

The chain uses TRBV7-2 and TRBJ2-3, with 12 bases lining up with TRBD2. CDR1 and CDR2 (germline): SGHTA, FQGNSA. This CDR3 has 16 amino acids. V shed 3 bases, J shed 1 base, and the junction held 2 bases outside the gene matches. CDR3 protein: CASSFWTSGGTDTQYF. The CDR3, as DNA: TGTGCCAGCAGCTTTTGGACTAGCGGGGGCACAGATACGCAGTATTTT.

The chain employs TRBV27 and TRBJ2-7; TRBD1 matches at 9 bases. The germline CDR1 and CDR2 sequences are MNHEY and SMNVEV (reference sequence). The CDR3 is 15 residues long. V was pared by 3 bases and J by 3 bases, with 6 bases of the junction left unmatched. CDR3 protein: CASSFVGTGRYEQYF. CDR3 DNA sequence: TGTGCCAGCAGTTTCGTTGGGACAGGGCGCTACGAGCAGTACTTC.

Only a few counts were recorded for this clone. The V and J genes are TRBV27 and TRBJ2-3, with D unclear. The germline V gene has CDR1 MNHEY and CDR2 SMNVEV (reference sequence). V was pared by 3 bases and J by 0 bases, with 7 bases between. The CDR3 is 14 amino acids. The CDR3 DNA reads TGTGCCAGCAGTTTTGCCAGTAGCACAGATACGCAGTATTTT. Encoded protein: CASSFASSTDTQYF.

The CDR3 here is CASSWQGYEQFF. The CDR3 DNA reads TGTGCCAGCAGTTGGCAGGGATACGAGCAGTTCTTC. The V gene is TRBV27, the J gene TRBJ2-1, with D possibly TRBD1 on 5 matching bases. Per the germline V gene, CDR1 is MNHEY and CDR2 is SMNVEV (reference sequence). The germline V and J ends were trimmed by 4 bases and 10 bases, with 11 bases remaining between them. The CDR3 length is 12 residues.

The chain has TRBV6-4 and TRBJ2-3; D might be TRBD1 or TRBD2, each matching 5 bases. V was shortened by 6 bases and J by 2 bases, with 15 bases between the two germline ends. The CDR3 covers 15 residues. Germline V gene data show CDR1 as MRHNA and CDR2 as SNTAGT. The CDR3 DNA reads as TGTGCCAGCAGCGCCGGGGCACGAACCACAGATACGCAGTATTTT. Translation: CASSAGARTTDTQYF.

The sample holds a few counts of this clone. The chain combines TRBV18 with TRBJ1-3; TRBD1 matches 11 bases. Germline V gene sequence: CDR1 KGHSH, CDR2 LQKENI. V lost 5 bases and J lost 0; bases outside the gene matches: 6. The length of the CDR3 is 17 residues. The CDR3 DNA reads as TGTGCCAGCTCAACCGGACAGGGGGCTTTCTCTGGAAACACCATATATTTT. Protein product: CASSTGQGAFSGNTIYF.

CDR3 nucleotide sequence: TGTGCCAGCAGTCCCACTGACAGTCTGAATCAGCCCCAGCATTTT. Protein product: CASSPTDSLNQPQHF. V usage is TRBV28 and J usage is TRBJ1-5; tentatively, D is TRBD1 (5 bases). Trimming removed 5 bases at V and 4 bases at J, with 15 bases between. The CDR3 runs 15 residues. Germline values: CDR1 MDHEN, CDR2 SYDVKM.

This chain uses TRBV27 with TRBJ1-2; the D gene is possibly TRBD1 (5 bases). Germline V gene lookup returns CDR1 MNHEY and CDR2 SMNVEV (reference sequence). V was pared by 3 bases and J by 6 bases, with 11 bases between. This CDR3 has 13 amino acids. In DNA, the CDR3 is TGTGCCAGCAGTTTTCTGGGGGGGGATGGCTACACCTTC. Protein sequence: CASSFLGGDGYTF.

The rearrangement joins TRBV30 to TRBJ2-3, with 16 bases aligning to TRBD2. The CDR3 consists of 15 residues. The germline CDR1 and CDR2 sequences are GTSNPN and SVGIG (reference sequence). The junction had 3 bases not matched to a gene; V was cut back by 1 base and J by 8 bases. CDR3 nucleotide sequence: TGTGCCTGGAGTGGCGGGACTAGCGGGGGGGGTACGCAGTATTTT. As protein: CAWSGGTSGGGTQYF.

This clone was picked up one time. The CDR3 nucleotides are TGTGCCAGCAGTCCCGGGGGCCTCACTGAAGCTTTCTTT. Translating gives CASSPGGLTEAFF. This sequence joins TRBV28 and TRBJ1-1, with TRBD1 as a possible D gene (6 bases). The germline CDR1 and CDR2 sequences are MDHEN and SYDVKM. Between the trimmed V and J ends, which lost 5 bases and 4 bases, there was a span of 11 bases. The length of the CDR3 is 13 residues. Based on the CDR3 plus reference TRBV28 and TRBJ1-1, the full variable domain is DVKVTQSSRYLVKRTGEKVFLECVQDMDHENMFWYRQDPGLGLRLIYFSYDVKMKEKGDIPEGYSVSREKKERFSLILESASTNQTSMYLCASSPGGLTEAFFGQGTRLTVV.

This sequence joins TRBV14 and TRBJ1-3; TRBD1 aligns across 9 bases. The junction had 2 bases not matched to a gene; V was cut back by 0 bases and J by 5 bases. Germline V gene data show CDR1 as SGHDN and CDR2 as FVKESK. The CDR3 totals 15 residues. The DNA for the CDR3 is TGTGCCAGCAGCCAAGAGGACAGGGGACGAAACACCATATATTTT. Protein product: CASSQEDRGRNTIYF.

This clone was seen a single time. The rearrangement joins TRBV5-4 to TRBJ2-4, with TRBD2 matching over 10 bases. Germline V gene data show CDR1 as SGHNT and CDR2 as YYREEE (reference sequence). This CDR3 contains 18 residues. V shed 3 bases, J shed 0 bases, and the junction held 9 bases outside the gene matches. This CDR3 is CASSSSPGLAVAKNIQYF. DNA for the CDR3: TGTGCCAGCAGCTCCAGCCCCGGACTAGCGGTAGCCAAAAACATTCAGTACTTC.

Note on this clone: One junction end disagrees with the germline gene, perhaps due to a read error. The CDR3 bases are TGTGCCTGGAGTGTCGGGACTCCGATCTTC. Protein: CAWSVGTPIF. The chain carries TRBV30 and TRBJ2-1; possible D gene TRBD2, 6 bases. The CDR3 length is 10 residues. Germline assignment: CDR1 GTSNPN and CDR2 SVGIG (reference sequence).

This CDR3 reads CASPDQTGPYGYTF. CDR3 DNA: TGCGCCAGTCCCGATCAAACAGGACCCTATGGCTACACCTTC. This chain joins TRBV10-1 and TRBJ1-2; TRBD1 might be the D (5 bases). The V gene lost 9 bases and the J gene lost 4 bases, with 18 bases spanning the gap. The CDR3 sequence is 14 residues long. CDR1 and CDR2 from the germline V gene are WNHNN and SYGVQD (reference sequence).